The next 15 T cell receptor beta chains were all read from a single sample in a study of cytomegalovirus exposure and HLA in healthy donors. TCRdb's copy holds only in-frame clones and misses some; the assay was immunoSEQ multiplex PCR. The profile shows under 200,000 clones, around 96% of them singletons. The sequenced material came from PBMCs. The receptors come from a young woman in good health and CMV-seronegative.

V is TRBV11-1 and J is TRBJ2-5, with TRBD1 identical over 10 bases. J gave up 5 bases and V 5 bases, and 8 bases lay outside the gene matches. Germline V gene lookup returns CDR1 SGHAT and CDR2 FQDESV (reference sequence). This CDR3 region has 15 residues. Written as DNA, the CDR3 is TGTGCCAGCAGCCTTCATCGGACAGGGGGTGAGACCCAGTACTTC. It codes for CASSLHRTGGETQYF.

The rearrangement links TRBV6-6 to TRBJ2-7, with TRBD2 matching over 9 bases. The germline V gene has CDR1 MNHNY and CDR2 SVGAGI (reference sequence). The CDR3 loop spans 14 amino acids. V lost 6 bases, J lost 2 bases, and 5 bases stayed unmatched. The CDR3 loop is CASRKAGGTYEQYF. CDR3 sequence (DNA): TGTGCCAGCAGGAAAGCGGGGGGAACCTACGAGCAGTACTTC.

The chain carries TRBV4-1 and TRBJ2-7, with D possibly TRBD2 on 6 matching bases. This CDR3 spans 17 amino acids. Germline-derived CDR1 and CDR2 are MGHRA and YSYEKL. V was pared by 4 bases and J by 3 bases, with 22 bases between. The CDR3 loop reads CASSPQAGGALIYEQYF. The CDR3 DNA reads TGCGCCAGCAGCCCACAGGCAGGCGGGGCTCTTATCTACGAGCAGTACTTC.

V and J are TRBV6-1 and TRBJ1-5, with D possibly TRBD1 on 5 matching bases. V shed 3 bases and J shed 2 bases, with 20 bases lying between them. The CDR3 has 18 amino acids. In germline, CDR1 is MNHNS, CDR2 SASEGT. The CDR3 is CASSDPSGGIGGNQPQHF. The CDR3 nucleotides read TGTGCCAGCAGTGATCCGTCCGGGGGTATAGGGGGCAATCAGCCCCAGCATTTT.

The table lists this clone with a count of one. This chain uses TRBV27 with TRBJ2-1; 7 bases line up with TRBD2. Germline CDR1 is MNHEY and CDR2 is SMNVEV (reference sequence). V lost 3 bases to trimming and J lost 4 bases; unmatched junction nucleotides: 3. The CDR3 consists of 14 residues. CDR3 DNA sequence: TGTGCCAGCAGTTTTGGGGGGGTGTACAATGAGCAGTTCTTC. It codes for CASSFGGVYNEQFF.

The V gene is TRBV7-9, the J gene TRBJ2-3; D is possibly TRBD2 (5 bases). Per the germline V gene, CDR1 is SEHNR and CDR2 is FQNEAQ (reference sequence). This CDR3 region has 16 residues. V lost 6 bases, J lost 0 bases, and 16 bases lay in between. CDR3 DNA sequence: TGTGCCAGCAGACCGTTTTGGAGGTCTAGCACAGATACGCAGTATTTT. Translating it yields CASRPFWRSSTDTQYF.

This rearrangement joins TRBV30 to TRBJ2-1, with 7 bases that match TRBD1. The CDR3 is 15 amino acids. The ends lost 2 bases at V and 5 bases at J; junction bases unmatched: 9. CDR1 is GTSNPN, CDR2 SVGIG, per germline (reference sequence). The CDR3 coding sequence is TGTGCCTGGAGTTTCCGGGACAGACTAAACAATGAGCAGTTCTTC. It is translated as CAWSFRDRLNNEQFF.

The chain carries TRBV19 and TRBJ1-6; TRBD1 agrees at 7 bases. The germline V gene encodes CDR1 LNHDA and CDR2 SQIVND (reference sequence). CDR3 size: 16 residues. V gave up 1 base and J gave up 5 bases; unmatched junction bases: 5. The CDR3 region is CASSIGNRGHNSPLHF. The CDR3, as DNA: TGTGCCAGTAGTATAGGAAACAGGGGCCATAATTCACCCCTCCACTTT.

This chain uses TRBV27 with TRBJ1-2; D gene ambiguous. Germline V gene data show CDR1 as MNHEY and CDR2 as SMNVEV (reference sequence). CDR3 length: 13 amino acids. With 2 bases removed from V and 2 bases from J, the gap between germline ends came to 6 bases. The CDR3 sequence is CASSLGSNYGYTF. The DNA for the CDR3 is TGTGCCAGCAGTTTAGGCTCGAACTATGGCTACACCTTC.

This chain connects TRBV7-2 to TRBJ2-3; 9 positions match TRBD2. This CDR3 is built from 17 residues. Germline trimming cut 2 bases from V and 4 bases from J; bases unmatched to any gene: 10. The V gene's germline CDR1 is SGHTA and CDR2 FQGNSA. The chain's CDR3 is CASSLTPGLAGADTQYF. The CDR3 nucleotides read TGTGCCAGCAGCTTAACTCCGGGACTAGCAGGGGCAGATACGCAGTATTTT. Full variable domain (missing parts from reference TRBV7-2 and TRBJ2-3): GAGVSQSPSNKVTEKGKDVELRCDPISGHTALYWYRQSLGQGLEFLIYFQGNSAPDKSGLPSDRFSAERTGGSVSTLTIQRTQQEDSAVYLCASSLTPGLAGADTQYFGPGTRLTVL.

This chain joins TRBV5-5 and TRBJ1-6, with 8 positions matching TRBD1. V lost 6 bases, J lost 9 bases, and 11 bases stayed unmatched. The germline V gene encodes CDR1 SGHKS and CDR2 YYEKEE (reference sequence). The CDR3 sequence is 15 residues long. The CDR3 bases are TGTGCCAGCAACTCGTGGGGACAGGTTTCTTCACCCCTCCACTTT. Amino acids: CASNSWGQVSSPLHF.

Here the CDR3 reads CASSISRGALTDTQYF. CDR3 in DNA: TGTGCCAGTAGTATTTCTCGGGGGGCCCTCACAGATACGCAGTATTTT. The chain employs TRBV19 and TRBJ2-3; possibly TRBD2 for D (7 bases). Trimming shortened V by 3 bases and J by 2 bases, and 15 bases separated the two germline ends. Looked up from germline, CDR1 is LNHDA and CDR2 is SQIVND (reference sequence). The CDR3 loop spans 16 amino acids.

This chain uses TRBV13 with TRBJ2-1; the match to TRBD2 covers 12 bases. The germline V gene has CDR1 PRHDT and CDR2 FYEKMQ (reference sequence). V lost 5 bases and J lost 0; bases outside the gene matches: 8. The CDR3 has 18 amino acids. CDR3 in amino acids: CASSVGLAGFVSYNEQFF. In DNA, the CDR3 is TGTGCCAGCAGCGTCGGACTAGCGGGGTTTGTCTCCTACAATGAGCAGTTCTTC.

This chain uses TRBV27 with TRBJ2-7; the match to TRBD1 covers 9 bases. CDR1 and CDR2 from the germline V gene are MNHEY and SMNVEV (reference sequence). This CDR3 spans 15 amino acids. Trimming at V came to 4 bases and at J to 6 bases, leaving 10 bases not matched to a gene. The DNA of the CDR3 is TGTGCCAGCAGTTCAGCCGGGACAGGGATCAGCGAGCAGTACTTC. It specifies CASSSAGTGISEQYF.

This chain links TRBV4-3 with TRBJ2-3; TRBD1 matches 7 bases. V gave up 2 bases and J gave up 0 bases; unmatched junction bases: 8. CDR3 length: 17 amino acids. Germline CDR1 and CDR2: LGHNA and YSLEER. The CDR3, as DNA: TGCGCCAGCAGCCAATTAGGGACAGCTTTTAGCACAGATACGCAGTATTTT. Translating it yields CASSQLGTAFSTDTQYF.